This T cell receptor beta chain was identified in a study (TCRdb year 2016). Library preparation used RT-PCR. The run used an Illumina MiSeq. TCRdb passed the public sequencing reads through fastp at Q25 and MiXCR, retaining productive beta sequences. Rows are unified per CDR3 protein, each entry keeping the most common DNA and genes. Across this sample there are thousands of distinct CDR3 sequences, with approximately 31% seen only once. 4.5% to 5.5% of the sample belongs to the ten largest clones. This clonotype registers as medium-sized (0.01 to 0.1%) within its sample. Its binding antigen is unknown. No base-level quality is on record; no much larger clone is a single base apart. The CDR3 contains 14 residues, cysteine and phenylalanine counted. Only the CDR3 DNA stays, 42 bases, in frame from base 1. CDR1 SGHVS and CDR2 FQNEAQ are derived from the germline V gene. The V end loses 5 bases and the J end loses 10 bases, and a stretch of 19 bases separates them.

Recombination connected TRBV7-8 to TRBJ2-3; the D segment could be TRBD1, given 6 matching bases. This sequence was found in a female donor with primary Sjogren's syndrome. What was sequenced was memory CD4+ T cells from salivary gland. The DNA sequence reads TGTGCCAGCAGCCCACGACAGGCCCAAATAGCGCAGTATTTT. Translated, it gives CASSPRQAQIAQYF.